The T cell receptor (beta chain) described here comes from a study of blood T cell repertoires in COVID-19. In the study overall: Specimens from acute and convalescent COVID-19 originated in the United States, Italy and Spain. PBMCs, B-cell-depleted T cells, or T cells provided the cDNA or gDNA that made up the material.

Germline CDR1 and CDR2: SEHNR and FQNEAQ (reference sequence). The CDR3 extends over 14 amino acids. V lost 3 bases to trimming and J lost 8 bases; unmatched junction nucleotides: 6. Per the original data handling: Reference gene primer amplification in the assay estimated nucleated cell counts. The repertoire was sequenced with immunoSEQ multiplex PCR; TCRdb's copy has only in-frame clones and lacks some. The V and J calls and the clone size are those of that table, but D and trimming were determined from the DNA. The table includes about 250,000 clones, roughly 82% detected once. Specimen: peripheral blood. The sequence was obtained from a woman in her seventies with acute or convalescent COVID-19. This sequence joins TRBV7-9 and TRBJ1-1, with 10 bases matching TRBD1. CDR3: CASSLGQGSLEAFF. CDR3 bases: TGTGCCAGCAGCTTGGGACAGGGGAGCCTCGAAGCTTTCTTT.